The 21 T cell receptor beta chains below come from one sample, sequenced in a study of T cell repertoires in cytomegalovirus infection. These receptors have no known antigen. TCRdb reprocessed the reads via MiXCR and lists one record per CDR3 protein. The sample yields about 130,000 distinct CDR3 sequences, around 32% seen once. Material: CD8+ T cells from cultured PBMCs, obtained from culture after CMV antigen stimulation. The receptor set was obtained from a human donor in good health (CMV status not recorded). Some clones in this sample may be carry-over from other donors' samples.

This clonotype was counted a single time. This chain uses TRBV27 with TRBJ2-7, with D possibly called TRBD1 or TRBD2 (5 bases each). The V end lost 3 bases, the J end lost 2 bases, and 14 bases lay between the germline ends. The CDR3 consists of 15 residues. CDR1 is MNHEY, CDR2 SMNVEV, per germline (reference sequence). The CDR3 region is CASSLGPRQTYEQYF. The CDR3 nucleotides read TGTGCCAGCAGTTTGGGACCGAGACAGACCTACGAGCAGTACTTC.

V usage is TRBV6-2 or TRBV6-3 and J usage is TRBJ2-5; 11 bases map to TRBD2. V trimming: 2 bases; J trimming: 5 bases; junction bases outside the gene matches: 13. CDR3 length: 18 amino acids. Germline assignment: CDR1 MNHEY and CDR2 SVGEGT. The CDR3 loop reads CASSYLTPTSGAVETQYF. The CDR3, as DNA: TGTGCCAGCAGTTACCTTACGCCGACTAGCGGGGCCGTGGAGACCCAGTACTTC.

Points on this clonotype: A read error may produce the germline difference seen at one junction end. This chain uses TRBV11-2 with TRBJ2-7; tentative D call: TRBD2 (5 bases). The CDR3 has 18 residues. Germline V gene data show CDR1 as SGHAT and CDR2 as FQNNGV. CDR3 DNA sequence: TGTGCCAGCAGCTTAGATATTTATGCGGGCCACGAACCTGACGAACAGTACTTC. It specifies CASSLDIYAGHEPDEQYF.

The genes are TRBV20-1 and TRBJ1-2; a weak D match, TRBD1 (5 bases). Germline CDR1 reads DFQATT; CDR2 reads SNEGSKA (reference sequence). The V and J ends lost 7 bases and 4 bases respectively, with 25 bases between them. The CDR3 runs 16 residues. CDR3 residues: CSVRGTDATSGYGYTF. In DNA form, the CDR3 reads TGCAGTGTTAGGGGCACAGATGCAACATCAGGCTATGGCTACACCTTC.

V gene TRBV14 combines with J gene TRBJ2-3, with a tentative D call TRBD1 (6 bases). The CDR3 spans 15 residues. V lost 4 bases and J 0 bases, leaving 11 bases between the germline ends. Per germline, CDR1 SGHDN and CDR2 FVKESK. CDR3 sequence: CASSRTGWSTDTQYF. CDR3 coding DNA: TGTGCCAGCAGCCGCACAGGGTGGAGCACAGATACGCAGTATTTT.

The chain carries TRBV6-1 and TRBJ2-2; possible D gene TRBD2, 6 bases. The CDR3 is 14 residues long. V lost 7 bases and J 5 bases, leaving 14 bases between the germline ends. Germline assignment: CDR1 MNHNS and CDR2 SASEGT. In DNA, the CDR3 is TGTGCCAGCATGGAGACCGGGGGTACCGGGGAGCTGTTTTTT. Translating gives CASMETGGTGELFF.

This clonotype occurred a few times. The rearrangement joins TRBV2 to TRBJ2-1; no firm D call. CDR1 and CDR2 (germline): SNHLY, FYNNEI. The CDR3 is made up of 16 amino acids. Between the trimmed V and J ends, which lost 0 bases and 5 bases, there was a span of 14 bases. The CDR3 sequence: CASSEAPGESDNEQFF. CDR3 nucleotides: TGTGCCAGCAGTGAAGCTCCAGGTGAGAGTGACAATGAGCAGTTCTTC.

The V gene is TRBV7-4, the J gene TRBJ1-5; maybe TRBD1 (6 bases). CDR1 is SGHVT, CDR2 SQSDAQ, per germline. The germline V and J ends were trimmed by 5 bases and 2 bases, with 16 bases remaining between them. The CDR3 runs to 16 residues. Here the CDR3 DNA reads TGTGCCAGCAGCATGACACAGGGAAAATGCAATCAGCCCCAGCATTTT. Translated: CASSMTQGKCNQPQHF.

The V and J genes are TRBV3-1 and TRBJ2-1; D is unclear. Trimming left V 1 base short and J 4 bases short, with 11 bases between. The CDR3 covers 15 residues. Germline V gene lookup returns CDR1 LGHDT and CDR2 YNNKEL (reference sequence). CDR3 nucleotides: TGTGCCAGCAGCCAAGCAAGGATTCCTTACAATGAGCAGTTCTTC. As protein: CASSQARIPYNEQFF.

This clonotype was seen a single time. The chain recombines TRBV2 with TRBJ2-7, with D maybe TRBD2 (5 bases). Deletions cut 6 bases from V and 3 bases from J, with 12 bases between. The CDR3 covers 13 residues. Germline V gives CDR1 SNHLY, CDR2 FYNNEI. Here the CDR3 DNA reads TGTGCCAGCAGAGCACGGGGTATCTACGAGCAGTACTTC. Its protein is CASRARGIYEQYF.

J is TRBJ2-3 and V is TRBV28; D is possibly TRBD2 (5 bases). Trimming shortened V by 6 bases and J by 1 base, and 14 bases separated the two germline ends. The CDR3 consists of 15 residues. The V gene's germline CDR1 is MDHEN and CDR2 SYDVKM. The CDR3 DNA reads TGTGCCAGCAGGACGACCGGGGAGCGCACAGATACGCAGTATTTT. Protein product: CASRTTGERTDTQYF.

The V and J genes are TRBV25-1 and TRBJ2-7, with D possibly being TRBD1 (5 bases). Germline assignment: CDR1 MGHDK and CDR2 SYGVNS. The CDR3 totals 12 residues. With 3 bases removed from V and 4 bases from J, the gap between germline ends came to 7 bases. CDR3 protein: CASSDKGYEQYF. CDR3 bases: TGTGCCAGCAGTGATAAGGGGTACGAGCAGTACTTC.

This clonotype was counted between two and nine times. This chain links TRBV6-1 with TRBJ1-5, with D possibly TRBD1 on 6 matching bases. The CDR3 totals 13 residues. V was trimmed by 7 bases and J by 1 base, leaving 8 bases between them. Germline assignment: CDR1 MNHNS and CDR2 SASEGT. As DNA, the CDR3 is TGTGCCAGCAAAGGACAGAGCAATCAGCCCCAGCATTTT. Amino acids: CASKGQSNQPQHF.

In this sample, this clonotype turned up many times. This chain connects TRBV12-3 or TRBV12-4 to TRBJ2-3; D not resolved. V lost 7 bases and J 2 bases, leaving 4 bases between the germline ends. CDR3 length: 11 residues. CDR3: CASTNTDTQYF. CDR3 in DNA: TGTGCCAGCACCAACACAGATACGCAGTATTTT.

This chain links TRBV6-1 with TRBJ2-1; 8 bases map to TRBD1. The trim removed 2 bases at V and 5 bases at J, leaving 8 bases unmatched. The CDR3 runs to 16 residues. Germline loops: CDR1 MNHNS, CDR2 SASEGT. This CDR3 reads CASSEFGWDRNNEQFF. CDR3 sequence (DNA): TGTGCCAGCAGTGAATTCGGATGGGACAGGAACAATGAGCAGTTCTTC.

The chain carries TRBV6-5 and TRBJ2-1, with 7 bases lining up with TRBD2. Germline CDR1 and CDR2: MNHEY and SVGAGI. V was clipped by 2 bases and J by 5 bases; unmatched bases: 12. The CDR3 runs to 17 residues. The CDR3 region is CASSYLRGGGFDNEQFF. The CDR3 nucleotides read TGTGCCAGCAGTTACCTTCGGGGCGGGGGATTTGACAATGAGCAGTTCTTC.

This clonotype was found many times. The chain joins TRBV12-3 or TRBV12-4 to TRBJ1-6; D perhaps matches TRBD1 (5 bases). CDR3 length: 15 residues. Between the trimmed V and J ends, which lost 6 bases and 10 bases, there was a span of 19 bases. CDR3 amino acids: CASRPVGGLGSPLHF. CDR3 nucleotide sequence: TGTGCCAGCAGGCCCGTGGGGGGGTTAGGATCACCCCTCCACTTT.

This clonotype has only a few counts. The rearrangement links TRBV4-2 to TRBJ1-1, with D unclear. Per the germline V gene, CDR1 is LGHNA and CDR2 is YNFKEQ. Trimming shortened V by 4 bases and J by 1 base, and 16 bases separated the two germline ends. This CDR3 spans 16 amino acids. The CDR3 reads CASSPAAGVWNTEAFF. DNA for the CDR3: TGTGCCAGCAGCCCCGCGGCGGGTGTTTGGAACACTGAAGCTTTCTTT.

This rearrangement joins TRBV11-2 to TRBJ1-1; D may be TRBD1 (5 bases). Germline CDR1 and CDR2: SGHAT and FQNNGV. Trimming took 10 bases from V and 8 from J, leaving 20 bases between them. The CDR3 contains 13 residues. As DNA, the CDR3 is TGTGCCACCTTCCCATATGGGACGCAGGAAGCTTTCTTT. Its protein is CATFPYGTQEAFF.

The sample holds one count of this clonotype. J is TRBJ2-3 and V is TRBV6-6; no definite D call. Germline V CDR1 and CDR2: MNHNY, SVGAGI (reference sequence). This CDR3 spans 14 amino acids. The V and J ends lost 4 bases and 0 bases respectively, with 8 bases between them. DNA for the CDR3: TGTGCCAGCAGTTTCGCGGAAAGCACAGATACGCAGTATTTT. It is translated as CASSFAESTDTQYF.

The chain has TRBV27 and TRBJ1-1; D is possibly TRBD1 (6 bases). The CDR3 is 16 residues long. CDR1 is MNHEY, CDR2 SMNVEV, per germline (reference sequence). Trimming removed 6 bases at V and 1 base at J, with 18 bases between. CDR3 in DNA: TGTGCCAGCAGGCTATATGGGGGGCAGGCGAACACTGAAGCTTTCTTT. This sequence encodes CASRLYGGQANTEAFF.